This T cell receptor beta chain is drawn from a study of blood T cells in healthy people across ages. At the level of the study: For every two T cells, template switching captured about one barcoded beta molecule.

Individuals who donated were healthy Caucasians from Russia aged roughly 6 to 95. The authors ran a second PCR of roughly 6 to 12 cycles using a sample-barcoded 5' primer and a J-beta primer mix. Via MiXCR, TCRdb re-called the 5' RACE reads, giving one row per CDR3 protein. The table shows about 1,800,000 distinct CDR3 sequences, with 28% occurring only once. V lost 1 base and J lost 12; bases outside the gene matches: 12. The CDR3 contains 16 residues. CDR1 and CDR2 from the germline V gene are LGHNA and YSLEER. The sample holds a few counts of this clonotype. The chain has TRBV4-3 and TRBJ2-1; 10 bases are shared with TRBD2. The sequenced material came from blood. The receptor was derived from a woman in her twenties or thirties in good health. CDR3: CASSQGSSGRASGQFF. The CDR3 DNA follows: TGCGCCAGCAGCCAAGGGTCAAGCGGGAGGGCCTCGGGGCAGTTCTTC.